A single sample is the source of the 24 T cell receptor beta chains below, sequenced in a study of blood T cell repertoires in COVID-19. TCRdb's table, derived via immunoSEQ multiplex PCR, lists solely in-frame clones and lacks some. Counted here are fewer than 350,000 clones, 75% to 90% occurring once; the ten biggest clones make up about 1.8%. Sequenced material: PBMCs or T cells enriched from blood (not recorded which). The receptors were sampled from a woman aged 40 to 50 who had recovered from COVID-19.

The chain uses TRBV2 and TRBJ1-1; D is undetermined. V was trimmed by 8 bases and J by 4 bases, leaving 17 bases between them. Germline V gives CDR1 SNHLY, CDR2 FYNNEI. The CDR3 is 14 residues long. CDR3 bases: TGTGCCAGCCGTGTTTTGGGAGAAGGCACTGAAGCTTTCTTT. Translated: CASRVLGEGTEAFF.

The chain carries TRBV6-5 and TRBJ2-3, with D maybe TRBD2 (5 bases). The CDR3 loop spans 15 amino acids. V was shortened by 6 bases and J by 0 bases, with 13 bases between the two germline ends. Germline loops: CDR1 MNHEY, CDR2 SVGAGI. Here the CDR3 DNA reads TGTGCCAGCAGAGATCGGGGAACTAGCACAGATACGCAGTATTTT. This codes for CASRDRGTSTDTQYF.

This clone was recorded a few times. This sequence joins TRBV11-2 and TRBJ2-7; 9 bases fit TRBD1. Germline CDR1 SGHAT, CDR2 FQNNGV. Trimming at V came to 4 bases and at J to 12 bases, leaving 10 bases not matched to a gene. CDR3 length: 13 residues. The CDR3: CASSSNVGDRAYF. The CDR3 nucleotides read TGTGCCAGCAGCTCCAACGTGGGGGACAGGGCGTACTTC.

The V call is TRBV20-1, the J call TRBJ2-5; 7 positions agree with TRBD2. CDR3 length: 14 residues. Trimming took 3 bases from V and 3 from J; bases not matched to a gene: 7. The V gene's germline CDR1 is DFQATT and CDR2 SNEGSKA (reference sequence). The CDR3 loop is CSASPIRGEETQYF. CDR3 bases: TGCAGTGCTAGTCCAATCCGGGGGGAAGAGACCCAGTACTTC.

The rearrangement links TRBV7-9 to TRBJ1-2, with 10 bases identical to TRBD1. The CDR3 spans 15 residues. Germline CDR1 SEHNR, CDR2 FQNEAQ (reference sequence). V dropped 3 bases and J dropped 8; count of bases not matched to a gene: 9. This chain's CDR3 is CASSLGQGTHSGYTF. The CDR3 DNA is TGTGCCAGCAGCTTGGGACAGGGGACCCATAGCGGCTACACCTTC.

The rearrangement links TRBV5-1 to TRBJ1-1; no clear D gene. The V and J ends lost 1 base and 5 bases respectively, with 12 bases between them. Germline V CDR1 and CDR2: SGHRS, YFSETQ. The CDR3 extends over 14 amino acids. This CDR3 is CASSLSGFRTEAFF. CDR3 bases: TGCGCCAGCAGCTTGTCAGGTTTTCGGACTGAAGCTTTCTTT. Full variable domain (outside the CDR3, taken from reference TRBV5-1 and TRBJ1-1): KAGVTQTPRYLIKTRGQQVTLSCSPISGHRSVSWYQQTPGQGLQFLFEYFSETQRNKGNFPGRFSGRQFSNSRSEMNVSTLELGDSALYLCASSLSGFRTEAFFGQGTRLTVV.

The chain recombines TRBV19 with TRBJ1-2, with 7 bases that match TRBD1. Trimming at V came to 3 bases and at J to 2 bases, leaving 6 bases not matched to a gene. This CDR3 contains 15 residues. CDR1 and CDR2 (germline): LNHDA, SQIVND (reference sequence). The CDR3 sequence is CASSIDRVANYGYTF. As DNA, the CDR3 is TGTGCCAGTAGTATCGACAGGGTGGCGAACTATGGCTACACCTTC. Full variable domain (outside the CDR3, taken from reference TRBV19 and TRBJ1-2): DGGITQSPKYLFRKEGQNVTLSCEQNLNHDAMYWYRQDPGQGLRLIYYSQIVNDFQKGDIAEGYSVSREKKESFPLTVTSAQKNPTAFYLCASSIDRVANYGYTFGSGTRLTVV.

The rearrangement uses TRBV19 and TRBJ1-3; 7 positions agree with TRBD1. V lost 7 bases to trimming and J lost 3 bases; unmatched junction nucleotides: 3. Germline loops: CDR1 LNHDA, CDR2 SQIVND (reference sequence). The CDR3 sequence is 13 residues long. The CDR3 DNA is TGTGCCAGTATCGGACAGGATGGAAACACCATATATTTT. Translated, it gives CASIGQDGNTIYF.

The V and J genes are TRBV25-1 and TRBJ2-3, with TRBD2 matching over 9 bases. Germline values: CDR1 MGHDK, CDR2 SYGVNS. CDR3 length equals 18 residues. J lost 2 bases, V lost 3 bases, and 12 bases had no gene match. The CDR3, as DNA: TGTGCCAGCAGTGAGGGGGGGAGGACTAGCGCCTACACAGATACGCAGTATTTT. Protein: CASSEGGRTSAYTDTQYF.

The chain links TRBV18 to TRBJ1-2; 7 bases agree with TRBD1. Germline assignment: CDR1 KGHSH and CDR2 LQKENI. This CDR3 has 16 residues. Germline trimming cut 1 base from V and 3 bases from J; bases unmatched to any gene: 8. In DNA form, the CDR3 reads TGTGCCAGCTCACCACAATCACAGGGGTCAGACTATGGCTACACCTTC. Its protein product is CASSPQSQGSDYGYTF.

The J gene is TRBJ2-5, the V gene TRBV27, with 8 bases that match TRBD1. The CDR3 spans 16 residues. V trimming: 5 bases; J trimming: 5 bases; junction bases outside the gene matches: 13. Germline CDR1 and CDR2: MNHEY and SMNVEV (reference sequence). The CDR3 here is CASSRGTGWRGETQYF. For the CDR3, the DNA is TGTGCCAGCAGTAGAGGGACAGGTTGGAGAGGGGAGACCCAGTACTTC.

As concerns this clone: Without the conserved terminal phenylalanine or tryptophan, this CDR3 likely stems from a read error. No DNA is shown, since the ends of the CDR3 on it are uncertain; the CDR3 is the one TCRdb lists. V and J are TRBV7-9 and TRBJ2-7; the table's D call TRBD1 went unverified against the DNA. The germline CDR1 and CDR2 sequences are SEHNR and FQNEAQ (reference sequence). Inclusive of both ends, the CDR3 amounts to 13 amino acids. The CDR3 spells CASSHRGVGTGLS.

This chain joins TRBV3-1 (or the pseudogene TRBV3-2) and TRBJ2-3, with D unresolved. Germline assignment: CDR1 LGHDT and CDR2 YNNKEL (reference sequence). The CDR3 is 13 amino acids. V lost 1 base and J 3 bases, leaving 5 bases between the germline ends. The CDR3 region is CASSQVLTDTQYF. The CDR3 DNA sequence: TGTGCCAGCAGCCAAGTGCTAACAGATACGCAGTATTTT.

In DNA form, the CDR3 reads TGTGCCAGCTCCCAGGGACAGAACACTGAAGCTTTCTTT. Its protein product is CASSQGQNTEAFF. The V call is TRBV18, the J call TRBJ1-1, with D possibly TRBD1 on 6 matching bases. The V gene's germline CDR1 is KGHSH and CDR2 LQKENI. The V and J ends lost 6 bases and 1 base respectively, with 9 bases between them. This CDR3 is built from 13 residues.

The CDR3 is CASSLGGTDSYEQYF. CDR3 nucleotides: TGCGCCAGCAGCTTGGGAGGGACTGACTCCTACGAGCAGTACTTC. The V call is TRBV5-1, the J call TRBJ2-7, with D maybe TRBD2 (6 bases). V shed 0 bases and J shed 0 bases, with 10 bases lying between them. The germline V gene has CDR1 SGHRS and CDR2 YFSETQ. The CDR3 length is 15 residues. The full variable domain, its missing parts supplied by reference TRBV5-1 and TRBJ2-7, is KAGVTQTPRYLIKTRGQQVTLSCSPISGHRSVSWYQQTPGQGLQFLFEYFSETQRNKGNFPGRFSGRQFSNSRSEMNVSTLELGDSALYLCASSLGGTDSYEQYFGPGTRLTVT.

The V and J genes are TRBV9 and TRBJ2-3, with 12 bases that match TRBD2. This CDR3 contains 15 residues. CDR1 is SGDLS and CDR2 is YYNGEE in the germline V gene. V lost 3 bases and J lost 4; bases outside the gene matches: 3. Written as DNA, the CDR3 is TGTGCCAGCAGCGCTAGCGGGGGGGCAGCAGATACGCAGTATTTT. Residues: CASSASGGAADTQYF. The full variable domain, its missing parts supplied by reference TRBV9 and TRBJ2-3, is DSGVTQTPKHLITATGQRVTLRCSPRSGDLSVYWYQQSLDQGLQFLIQYYNGEERAKGNILERFSAQQFPDLHSELNLSSLELGDSALYFCASSASGGAADTQYFGPGTRLTVL.

This rearrangement joins TRBV7-2 to TRBJ1-5; no firm D call. This CDR3 has 15 residues. Trimming shortened V by 3 bases and J by 4 bases, and 13 bases separated the two germline ends. CDR1 and CDR2 (germline): SGHTA, FQGNSA. CDR3 sequence (DNA): TGTGCCAGCAGCTTCGAAGTATCAGGTAATCAGCCCCAGCATTTT. Its translation: CASSFEVSGNQPQHF. Variable domain in full (rest from reference TRBV7-2 and TRBJ1-5): GAGVSQSPSNKVTEKGKDVELRCDPISGHTALYWYRQSLGQGLEFLIYFQGNSAPDKSGLPSDRFSAERTGGSVSTLTIQRTQQEDSAVYLCASSFEVSGNQPQHFGDGTRLSIL.

The sample holds one count of this clone. The chain joins TRBV10-2 to TRBJ1-2; 10 bases align to TRBD1. The CDR3 contains 17 residues. The J segment lost 0 bases and the V segment lost 4 bases, leaving 8 bases of the junction unmatched. Germline V lookup: CDR1 WSHSY, CDR2 SAAADI. The CDR3 bases are TGCGCCAGCAGTGCCCGGGGACAGGGGCCGACTAACTATGGCTACACCTTC. As protein: CASSARGQGPTNYGYTF.

The chain combines TRBV2 with TRBJ1-2; the D is unclear. The germline V gene has CDR1 SNHLY and CDR2 FYNNEI. The V end lost 6 bases, the J end lost 5 bases, and 10 bases lay between the germline ends. This CDR3 contains 12 residues. The CDR3 is CASSRLEYGYTF. The DNA of the CDR3 is TGTGCCAGCAGCAGACTGGAATATGGCTACACCTTC. The full variable domain, in which reference TRBV2 and TRBJ1-2 provide the parts outside the CDR3, is EPEVTQTPSHQVTQMGQEVILRCVPISNHLYFYWYRQILGQKVEFLVSFYNNEISEKSEIFDDQFSVERPDGSNFTLKIRSTKLEDSAMYFCASSRLEYGYTFGSGTRLTVV.

This sequence joins TRBV9 and TRBJ2-2; D is ambiguous. V was pared by 3 bases and J by 5 bases, with 5 bases between. This CDR3 region has 12 residues. Germline-derived CDR1 and CDR2 are SGDLS and YYNGEE. The CDR3 region is CASSGETGELFF. The DNA for the CDR3 is TGTGCCAGCAGCGGTGAGACCGGGGAGCTGTTTTTT.

V usage is TRBV19 and J usage is TRBJ1-1; D unresolved. CDR1 and CDR2 (germline): LNHDA, SQIVND (reference sequence). This CDR3 region has 12 residues. V lost 9 bases, J lost 6 bases, and 14 bases lay in between. CDR3 protein: CASQPRGSEAFF. The CDR3 DNA reads as TGTGCCAGCCAACCTAGAGGATCTGAAGCTTTCTTT.

Points on this clone: A junction boundary mismatches the germline segment, possibly from a read error. This sequence joins TRBV14 and TRBJ1-5, with unresolved D. The CDR3 sequence is 15 residues long. The germline gives CDR1 SGHDN, CDR2 FVKESK. In DNA, the CDR3 is TGTGCCAGCAGTCAAGAAGGCGGTTACAATCAGCCCCAGCATTTT. Amino acids: CASSQEGGYNQPQHF. The variable domain in full, with the rest retrieved from reference TRBV14 and TRBJ1-5, is EAGVTQFPSHSVIEKGQTVTLRCDPISGHDNLYWYRRVMGKEIKFLLHFVKESKQDESGMPNNRFLAERTGGTYSTLKVQPAELEDSGVYFCASSQEGGYNQPQHFGDGTRLSIL.

The V and J genes are TRBV2 and TRBJ1-2; 8 bases map to TRBD1. From germline, CDR1 is SNHLY and CDR2 FYNNEI. V lost 6 bases to trimming and J lost 8 bases; unmatched junction nucleotides: 8. The CDR3 spans 13 residues. CDR3 DNA: TGTGCCAGCAGATTGCAGGGGGCGGTGGGCTACACCTTC. Protein product: CASRLQGAVGYTF.

CDR3 sequence (DNA): TGTGCCACCGGTTGGGCTAGCGGGGGCCAAGAGACCCAGTACTTC. Its translation: CATGWASGGQETQYF. The gene calls are TRBV15 and TRBJ2-5, with 10 bases identical to TRBD2. This CDR3 comprises 15 residues. Germline V gene lookup returns CDR1 LNHNV and CDR2 YYDKDF (reference sequence). Trimming at V came to 8 bases and at J to 1 base, leaving 7 bases not matched to a gene. Full variable domain (outside the CDR3, taken from reference TRBV15 and TRBJ2-5): DAMVIQNPRYQVTQFGKPVTLSCSQTLNHNVMYWYQQKSSQAPKLLFHYYDKDFNNEADTPDNFQSRRPNTSFCFLDIRSPGLGDTAMYLCATGWASGGQETQYFGPGTRLLVL.